This record concerns one T cell receptor (beta chain) sequence. At one end, the junction sequence differs from germline, possibly due to a read error. Library preparation (for TCRbeta) was performed with unique molecular identifiers. TCRdb recomputed calls from the PCR reads with MiXCR, one row per CDR3 protein. The table includes some 310,000 distinct CDR3 sequences, around 25% detected once. The data originate from a study of T-cell reconstitution after alpha-beta-depleted transplantation in children. CDR3 size: 12 residues. From germline, CDR1 is LGHDT and CDR2 YNNKEL (reference sequence). This clonotype was sampled from a male patient aged 10-17 years who had a stem cell transplant for acute lymphoblastic leukemia, so the T cells may come from the graft donor. V gene TRBV3-1 combines with J gene TRBJ1-1, with D perhaps matching TRBD1 (5 bases). The sequencing here drew on PBMCs, mostly from graft donor cells, taken 180 days after TCRalphabeta/CD19-depleted stem cell transplant. The CDR3 DNA reads TGTGCCAGCAGTTGGGGGAACACTGAAGTTTTCTTT. Translation gives CASSWGNTEVFF.